This T cell receptor beta chain was observed in a study of shared clonotypes between healthy human individuals. About this clone itself: This same CDR3 is encoded by further DNA sequences in the sample.

Looked up from germline, CDR1 is GTSNPN and CDR2 is SVGIG (reference sequence). V was trimmed by 1 base and J by 2 bases, leaving 3 bases between them. The CDR3 runs 12 residues. TCRdb's copy holds only in-frame clones and misses some; the assay was immunoSEQ multiplex PCR. The sample holds 2 million to 2.5 million clones; approximately 96% are singletons and the top ten take about 0.13%. The sequencing sample was made of naive CD4+ T cells sorted from blood. Subset defined: CD45RA+ positively selected. The source of this sequence is a man aged 18 to 30 in good health. This chain connects TRBV30 to TRBJ2-1; D is ambiguous. CDR3 sequence (DNA): TGTGCCTGGAGTGGCCCCTACAATGAGCAGTTCTTC. Translating it yields CAWSGPYNEQFF.